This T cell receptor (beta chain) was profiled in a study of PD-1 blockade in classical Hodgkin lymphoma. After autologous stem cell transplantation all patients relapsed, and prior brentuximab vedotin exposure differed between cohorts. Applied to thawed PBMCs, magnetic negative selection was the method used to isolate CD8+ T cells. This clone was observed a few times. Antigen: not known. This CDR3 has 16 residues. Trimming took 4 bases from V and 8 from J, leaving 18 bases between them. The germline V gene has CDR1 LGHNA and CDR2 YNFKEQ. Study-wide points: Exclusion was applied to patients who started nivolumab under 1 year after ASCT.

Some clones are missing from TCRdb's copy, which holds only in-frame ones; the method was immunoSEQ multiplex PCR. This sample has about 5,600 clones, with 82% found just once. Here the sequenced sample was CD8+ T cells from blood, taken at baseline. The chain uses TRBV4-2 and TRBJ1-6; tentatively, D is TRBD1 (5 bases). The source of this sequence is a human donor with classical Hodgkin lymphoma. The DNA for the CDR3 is TGTGCCAGCAGCCCACTTTGGGCAGGGAGGGATTCACCCCTCCACTTT. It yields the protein CASSPLWAGRDSPLHF.